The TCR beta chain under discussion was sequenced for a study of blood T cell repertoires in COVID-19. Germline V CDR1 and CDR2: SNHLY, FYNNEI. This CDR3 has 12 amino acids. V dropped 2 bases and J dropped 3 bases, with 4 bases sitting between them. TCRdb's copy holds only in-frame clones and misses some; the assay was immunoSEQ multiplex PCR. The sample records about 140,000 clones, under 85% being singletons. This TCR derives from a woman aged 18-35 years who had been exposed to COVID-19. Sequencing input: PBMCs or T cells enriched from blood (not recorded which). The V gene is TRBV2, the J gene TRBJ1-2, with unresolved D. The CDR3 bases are TGTGCCAGCAGTGAATGGCACTATGGCTACACCTTC. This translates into CASSEWHYGYTF. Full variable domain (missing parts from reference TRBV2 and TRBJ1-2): EPEVTQTPSHQVTQMGQEVILRCVPISNHLYFYWYRQILGQKVEFLVSFYNNEISEKSEIFDDQFSVERPDGSNFTLKIRSTKLEDSAMYFCASSEWHYGYTFGSGTRLTVV.